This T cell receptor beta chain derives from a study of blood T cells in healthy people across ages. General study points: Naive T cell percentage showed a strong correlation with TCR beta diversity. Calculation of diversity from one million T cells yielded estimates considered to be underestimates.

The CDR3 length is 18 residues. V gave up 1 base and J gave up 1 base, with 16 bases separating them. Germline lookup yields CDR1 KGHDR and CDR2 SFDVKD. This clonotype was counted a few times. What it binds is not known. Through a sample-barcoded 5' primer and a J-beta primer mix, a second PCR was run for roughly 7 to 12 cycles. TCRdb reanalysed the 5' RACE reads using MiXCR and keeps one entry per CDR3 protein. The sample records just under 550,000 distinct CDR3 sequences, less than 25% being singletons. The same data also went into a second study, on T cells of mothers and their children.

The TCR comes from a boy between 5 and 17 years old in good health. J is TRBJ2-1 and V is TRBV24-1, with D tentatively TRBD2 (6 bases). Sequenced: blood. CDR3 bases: TGTGCCACCAGTGATTTTGCAGGGACTCGGTTATCCTACAATGAGCAGTTCTTC. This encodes CATSDFAGTRLSYNEQFF.